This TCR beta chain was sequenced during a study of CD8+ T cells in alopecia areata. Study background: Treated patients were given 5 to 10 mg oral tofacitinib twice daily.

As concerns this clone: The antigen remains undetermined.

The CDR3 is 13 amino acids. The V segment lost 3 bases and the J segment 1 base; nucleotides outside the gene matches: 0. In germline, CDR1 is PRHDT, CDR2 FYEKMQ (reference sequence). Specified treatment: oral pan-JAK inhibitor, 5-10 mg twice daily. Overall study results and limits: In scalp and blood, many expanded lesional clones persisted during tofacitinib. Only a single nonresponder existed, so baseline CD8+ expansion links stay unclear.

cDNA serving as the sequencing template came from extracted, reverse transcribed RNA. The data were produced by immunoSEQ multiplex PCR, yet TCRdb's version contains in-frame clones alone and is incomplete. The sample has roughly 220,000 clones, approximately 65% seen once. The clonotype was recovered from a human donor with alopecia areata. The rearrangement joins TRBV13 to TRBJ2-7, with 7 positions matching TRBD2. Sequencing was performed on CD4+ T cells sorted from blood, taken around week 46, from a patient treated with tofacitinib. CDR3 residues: CASSFSGSYEQYF. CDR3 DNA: TGTGCCAGCAGCTTTAGCGGGTCCTACGAGCAGTACTTC.